Below, 31 T cell receptor beta chains from the same sample are listed, as sequenced in a study of blood T cell repertoires in COVID-19. Using immunoSEQ multiplex PCR, the repertoire was profiled, and TCRdb retains in-frame clones only, with some absent. The repertoire holds around 60,000 clones, with about 80% as singletons. Sequenced input: peripheral blood. The receptors derive from a man between 50 and 59 years old with COVID-19, enrolled during active disease.

The DNA for the CDR3 is TGTGCCAGCAGTTACCATCTGACTAGCGGGAGCACAGATACGCAGTATTTT. This encodes CASSYHLTSGSTDTQYF. J is TRBJ2-3 and V is TRBV6-2 or TRBV6-3; 10 positions match TRBD2. The CDR3 consists of 17 residues. After removal of 2 bases from V and 0 bases from J, the junction contained 5 bases not matched to a gene. Per the germline V gene, CDR1 is MNHEY and CDR2 is SVGEGT.

The CDR3 spells CASSLGTGTELFF. The CDR3 DNA follows: TGTGCCAGCAGCCTCGGGACAGGGACAGAACTGTTTTTT. V and J are TRBV7-6 and TRBJ1-4; the match to TRBD1 covers 9 bases. The ends lost 5 bases at V and 12 bases at J; junction bases unmatched: 7. Germline CDR1 is SGHVS and CDR2 is FNYEAQ. The CDR3 covers 13 residues. The variable domain in full, completed from reference TRBV7-6 and TRBJ1-4, reads GAGVSQSPRYKVTKRGQDVALRCDPISGHVSLYWYRQALGQGPEFLTYFNYEAQQDKSGLPNDRFSAERPEGSISTLTIQRTEQRDSAMYRCASSLGTGTELFFGSGTQLSVL.

The chain couples TRBV5-8 to TRBJ2-1, with D hard to call. CDR1 SGHTS and CDR2 YDEGEE come from the germline V gene. The CDR3 runs 13 residues. V lost 0 bases to trimming and J lost 4 bases, with 5 bases between them. CDR3 in amino acids: CASSLVQYNEQFF. CDR3 nucleotides: TGTGCCAGCAGCTTGGTTCAGTACAATGAGCAGTTCTTC.

The sample holds a few counts of this clone. J is TRBJ2-7 and V is TRBV28; D remains unclear. This CDR3 contains 13 residues. V lost 6 bases and J lost 1, with 10 bases in between. Germline assignment: CDR1 MDHEN and CDR2 SYDVKM. The CDR3 spells CASRRAPSYEQYF. The CDR3 nucleotides are TGTGCCAGCAGAAGAGCACCTTCCTACGAGCAGTACTTC.

This clone was seen only a few times. This chain connects TRBV29-1 to TRBJ2-5, with a weak D call TRBD2 (5 bases). This CDR3 contains 14 residues. With 4 bases removed from V and 5 bases from J, the gap between germline ends came to 17 bases. Germline values: CDR1 SQVTM, CDR2 ANQGSEA. The CDR3 DNA is TGCAGCGTTGGGGTAGCGCGAAGTCGGGAGACCCAGTACTTC. Translation gives CSVGVARSRETQYF.

CDR3 amino acids: CASTPKGGGTEAFF. The CDR3 region has the DNA TGTGCCAGCACCCCTAAAGGGGGAGGGACTGAAGCTTTCTTT. The chain joins TRBV3-1 (or the pseudogene TRBV3-2) to TRBJ1-1, with D maybe TRBD1 (6 bases). CDR3 length equals 14 residues. V was shortened by 7 bases and J by 5 bases, with 17 bases between the two germline ends. Germline CDR1 is LGHDT and CDR2 is YNNKEL (reference sequence).

The chain has TRBV24-1 and TRBJ1-5; the D gene is possibly TRBD1 (6 bases). This CDR3 comprises 15 residues. V dropped 5 bases and J dropped 6 bases, with 16 bases sitting between them. Germline V CDR1 and CDR2: KGHDR, SFDVKD. The CDR3 DNA sequence: TGTGCCACCAGTGGCCGGGGGGGGGCGAGTCAGCCCCAGCATTTT. This encodes CATSGRGGASQPQHF.

This clone has just a few counts. This rearrangement joins TRBV4-1 to TRBJ1-6, with TRBD1 identical over 7 bases. V was clipped by 3 bases and J by 0 bases; unmatched bases: 8. The CDR3 spans 18 residues. CDR1 and CDR2 (germline): MGHRA, YSYEKL. The CDR3: CASSHTDRSSSYNSPLHF. For the CDR3, the DNA is TGCGCCAGCAGCCATACGGACAGGTCGAGCTCCTATAATTCACCCCTCCACTTT.

The sample holds one count of this clone. This chain links TRBV19 with TRBJ2-3, with a weak D call TRBD2 (5 bases). With 5 bases removed from V and 1 base from J, the gap between germline ends came to 10 bases. CDR1 is LNHDA and CDR2 is SQIVND in the germline V gene (reference sequence). This CDR3 spans 14 amino acids. The CDR3: CASSSGVGTDTQYF. Written as DNA, the CDR3 is TGTGCCAGTAGTTCCGGGGTCGGCACAGATACGCAGTATTTT.

The chain links TRBV12-3 or TRBV12-4 to TRBJ1-2, with a weak D call TRBD1 (5 bases). The CDR3 runs 13 residues. Trimming left V 3 bases short and J 4 bases short, with 9 bases between. The CDR3 loop is CASSFDSFYGYTF. CDR3 in DNA: TGTGCCAGCAGTTTTGACAGCTTCTATGGCTACACCTTC.

This clone was detected a few times. The CDR3 DNA reads TGTGCCAGCAGCTTAGTCCAGTCTTACGAGCAGTACTTC. Its translation: CASSLVQSYEQYF. The genes are TRBV7-2 and TRBJ2-7; D gene uncertain. CDR3 length: 13 amino acids. V lost 1 base to trimming and J lost 4 bases, with 8 bases between them. CDR1 and CDR2 from the germline V gene are SGHTA and FQGNSA.

V usage is TRBV5-1 and J usage is TRBJ1-3; the match to TRBD1 covers 7 bases. The V segment lost 2 bases and the J segment 2 bases; nucleotides outside the gene matches: 4. Germline V gene sequence: CDR1 SGHRS, CDR2 YFSETQ. This CDR3 comprises 15 residues. CDR3 in amino acids: CASSFTTGAGNTIYF. The CDR3 nucleotides are TGCGCCAGCAGCTTTACCACAGGGGCTGGAAACACCATATATTTT.

The chain joins TRBV27 to TRBJ2-2, with 8 bases matching TRBD2. The CDR3 spans 18 residues. The germline gives CDR1 MNHEY, CDR2 SMNVEV (reference sequence). The trim removed 2 bases at V and 4 bases at J, leaving 12 bases unmatched. The DNA of the CDR3 is TGTGCCAGCAGTTTAAATCCGTCGGCCGGGGGGGGCACCGGGGAGCTGTTTTTT. It translates to CASSLNPSAGGGTGELFF.

The chain couples TRBV30 to TRBJ1-5; 7 nucleotides align to TRBD1. The J segment lost 3 bases and the V segment lost 0 bases, leaving 14 bases of the junction unmatched. This CDR3 region has 18 residues. Germline V gene data show CDR1 as GTSNPN and CDR2 as SVGIG (reference sequence). The DNA of the CDR3 is TGTGCCTGGAGTGTACCCCGGACTCAAGACAGGGACAATCAGCCCCAGCATTTT. It encodes CAWSVPRTQDRDNQPQHF.

The chain joins TRBV19 to TRBJ2-1, with 11 bases fitting TRBD2. V was clipped by 4 bases and J by 7 bases; unmatched bases: 12. The CDR3 is 17 amino acids. CDR1 is LNHDA, CDR2 SQIVND, per germline (reference sequence). CDR3 sequence: CASSTRGLAGVQNEQFF. Here the CDR3 DNA reads TGTGCCAGTAGTACCCGTGGACTAGCGGGCGTGCAGAATGAGCAGTTCTTC. Full variable domain (outside the CDR3, taken from reference TRBV19 and TRBJ2-1): DGGITQSPKYLFRKEGQNVTLSCEQNLNHDAMYWYRQDPGQGLRLIYYSQIVNDFQKGDIAEGYSVSREKKESFPLTVTSAQKNPTAFYLCASSTRGLAGVQNEQFFGPGTRLTVL.

This clone was detected once. The chain is built from TRBV20-1 and TRBJ2-1, with TRBD2 matching over 10 bases. The V and J ends lost 3 bases and 10 bases, in that order; junction bases with no gene match: 6. This CDR3 has 13 residues. CDR1 DFQATT and CDR2 SNEGSKA come from the germline V gene (reference sequence). The CDR3 reads CSASGLAGEEQFF. The DNA for the CDR3 is TGCAGTGCTAGTGGGCTAGCGGGAGAGGAGCAGTTCTTC.

The chain joins TRBV6-4 to TRBJ2-1; D is perhaps TRBD1 (5 bases). The germline V gene has CDR1 MRHNA and CDR2 SNTAGT. V dropped 3 bases and J dropped 1 base, with 10 bases sitting between them. The CDR3 runs 15 residues. The CDR3 region is CASSDAAGSYNEQFF. CDR3 DNA sequence: TGTGCCAGCAGTGATGCGGCAGGGTCCTACAATGAGCAGTTCTTC.

The chain recombines TRBV6-5 with TRBJ1-3; no clear D gene. The V gene's germline CDR1 is MNHEY and CDR2 SVGAGI. This CDR3 has 14 amino acids. The V end lost 4 bases, the J end lost 0 bases, and 7 bases lay between the germline ends. This CDR3 is CASSSSFSGNTIYF. The CDR3 DNA sequence: TGTGCCAGCAGTTCTAGCTTCTCTGGAAACACCATATATTTT.

This clone was detected only a few times. The V and J genes are TRBV6-2 or TRBV6-3 and TRBJ2-1, with 12 bases identical to TRBD2. CDR3 length: 16 residues. V dropped 5 bases and J dropped 4; count of bases not matched to a gene: 6. CDR1 MNHEY and CDR2 SVGEGT come from the germline V gene. CDR3 in amino acids: CASSTGLAGLYNEQFF. CDR3 nucleotides: TGTGCCAGCAGTACCGGACTAGCGGGATTATACAATGAGCAGTTCTTC.

The chain joins TRBV4-1 to TRBJ2-6; D gene unclear. Germline CDR1 and CDR2: MGHRA and YSYEKL. This CDR3 contains 17 residues. V was cut by 5 bases and J by 0 bases, with 14 bases left in between. The DNA for the CDR3 is TGCGCCAGCAGCGGCAGGAATTCCCCCTCTGGGGCCAACGTCCTGACTTTC. This encodes CASSGRNSPSGANVLTF.

The CDR3, as DNA: TGTGCCAGCAATAGGCAGGGCGCTGTGCAGTACTTC. Its translation is CASNRQGAVQYF. This chain uses TRBV3-1 (or the pseudogene TRBV3-2) with TRBJ2-7, with D possibly matching TRBD1 (5 bases). Deletions cut 7 bases from V and 9 bases from J, with 16 bases between. CDR1 is LGHDT, CDR2 YNNKEL, per germline (reference sequence). CDR3 length: 12 residues.

V is TRBV19 and J is TRBJ2-4; TRBD1 aligns across 8 bases. After removal of 6 bases from V and 3 bases from J, the junction contained 4 bases not matched to a gene. Germline V CDR1 and CDR2: LNHDA, SQIVND (reference sequence). The CDR3 sequence is 14 residues long. DNA for the CDR3: TGTGCCAGTAGAGACAGGGGAGGCAAAAACATTCAGTACTTC. Encoded protein: CASRDRGGKNIQYF.

The V and J genes are TRBV7-9 and TRBJ2-1, with no clear D. This CDR3 region has 14 residues. The germline CDR1 and CDR2 sequences are SEHNR and FQNEAQ (reference sequence). Trimming removed 2 bases at V and 4 bases at J, with 9 bases between. The CDR3 DNA follows: TGTGCCAGCAGCTTAATGAGCGAATACAATGAGCAGTTCTTC. Residues: CASSLMSEYNEQFF.

The chain employs TRBV7-3 and TRBJ2-2, with TRBD1 as a possible D gene (5 bases). Germline V gene sequence: CDR1 SGHTA, CDR2 FQGTGA. The CDR3 has 14 residues. Trimming pared 5 bases from V and 4 bases from J, leaving 11 bases between. Here the CDR3 DNA reads TGTGCCAGCAGCATCCAGGGAAGCACCGGGGAGCTGTTTTTT. This gives the protein CASSIQGSTGELFF.

Notes on this clone: Additional DNA sequences in this sample encode the identical CDR3. This chain uses TRBV3-1 (or the pseudogene TRBV3-2) with TRBJ1-1; D remains ambiguous. The V gene's germline CDR1 is LGHDT and CDR2 YNNKEL (reference sequence). Between the trimmed V and J ends, which lost 4 bases and 8 bases, there was a span of 11 bases. The CDR3 runs 12 residues. The CDR3 protein is CASSPSPGEAFF. The CDR3 nucleotides are TGTGCCAGCAGCCCAAGCCCGGGGGAAGCTTTCTTT.

The rearrangement joins TRBV30 to TRBJ1-3, with no clear D. Trimming took off 0 bases at V and 0 bases at J, with 9 bases between the two ends. The CDR3 loop spans 15 amino acids. Germline-derived CDR1 and CDR2 are GTSNPN and SVGIG (reference sequence). CDR3 bases: TGTGCCTGGAGTGTACTACTGGGCTCTGGAAACACCATATATTTT. It specifies CAWSVLLGSGNTIYF.

The chain uses TRBV20-1 and TRBJ2-5; 7 bases are shared with TRBD2. CDR1 is DFQATT, CDR2 SNEGSKA, per germline (reference sequence). Germline trimming cut 3 bases from V and 0 bases from J; bases unmatched to any gene: 10. CDR3 length: 16 amino acids. The CDR3 sequence is CSASNPSGENQETQYF. The CDR3 DNA sequence: TGCAGTGCTAGTAATCCTAGCGGTGAAAACCAAGAGACCCAGTACTTC.

The CDR3 bases are TGCGCCAGCAGCTTGGATGGGAGGGGAGAGCTGTTTTTT. Protein: CASSLDGRGELFF. The V and J genes are TRBV5-1 and TRBJ2-2; 7 bases fit TRBD2. Germline values: CDR1 SGHRS, CDR2 YFSETQ. J gave up 11 bases and V 0 bases, and 4 bases lay outside the gene matches. The CDR3 is made up of 13 amino acids.

CDR3 DNA: TGTGCCAGCAGCGGGCGACGCGTCTACGAGCAGTACTTC. It is translated as CASSGRRVYEQYF. V usage is TRBV7-2 and J usage is TRBJ2-7; D is unresolved. The CDR3 extends over 13 amino acids. Germline lookup yields CDR1 SGHTA and CDR2 FQGNSA. Trimming took 5 bases from V and 3 from J, leaving 11 bases between them. Combining the CDR3 with reference TRBV7-2 and TRBJ2-7 gives the whole variable domain GAGVSQSPSNKVTEKGKDVELRCDPISGHTALYWYRQSLGQGLEFLIYFQGNSAPDKSGLPSDRFSAERTGGSVSTLTIQRTQQEDSAVYLCASSGRRVYEQYFGPGTRLTVT.

The rearrangement joins TRBV7-9 to TRBJ2-3; weak D call: TRBD1 (5 bases). The CDR3 totals 14 residues. Trimming removed 1 base at V and 5 bases at J, with 10 bases between. Germline V gene data show CDR1 as SEHNR and CDR2 as FQNEAQ (reference sequence). The CDR3 here is CASSLEGAVDTQYF. The CDR3 nucleotides are TGTGCCAGCAGCTTAGAAGGGGCGGTAGATACGCAGTATTTT.

The chain combines TRBV5-8 with TRBJ1-1, with 10 bases that match TRBD1. Trimming took 3 bases from V and 5 from J; bases not matched to a gene: 10. Looked up from germline, CDR1 is SGHTS and CDR2 is YDEGEE. The CDR3 covers 16 residues. Written as DNA, the CDR3 is TGTGCCAGCAGCTGGGCGACAGGGGGCTTAAGAACTGAAGCTTTCTTT. The encoded protein is CASSWATGGLRTEAFF.